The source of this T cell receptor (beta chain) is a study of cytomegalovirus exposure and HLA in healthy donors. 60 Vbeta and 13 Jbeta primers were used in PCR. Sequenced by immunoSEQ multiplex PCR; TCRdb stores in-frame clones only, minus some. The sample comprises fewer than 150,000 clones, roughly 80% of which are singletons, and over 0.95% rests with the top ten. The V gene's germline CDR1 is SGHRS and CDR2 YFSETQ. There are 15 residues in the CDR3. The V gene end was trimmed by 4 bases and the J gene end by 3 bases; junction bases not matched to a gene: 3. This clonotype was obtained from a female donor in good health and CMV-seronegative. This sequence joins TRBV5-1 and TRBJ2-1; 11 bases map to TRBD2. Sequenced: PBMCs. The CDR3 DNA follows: TGCGCCAGCAGCACGGGACTAGCGGACTACAATGAGCAGTTCTTC. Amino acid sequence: CASSTGLADYNEQFF.